These 2 T cell receptor beta chains share one sample of origin, sequenced in a study of blood T cell repertoires in COVID-19. The method was immunoSEQ multiplex PCR; TCRdb's version includes in-frame clones alone and lacks a portion of them. This sample carries roughly 84,000 clones, about four fifths of them seen once, and the ten largest clones take less than 20%. The sample was peripheral blood. The receptors stem from a woman older than 75 with acute or convalescent COVID-19.

This clone was counted only a few times. The chain has TRBV12-3 or TRBV12-4 and TRBJ1-2, with D unresolved. V was clipped by 3 bases and J by 7 bases, with 9 bases between them. CDR3 length: 12 residues. CDR3 coding DNA: TGTGCCAGCAGTTTGGCAGTAAGTGGCTACACCTTC. Its protein product is CASSLAVSGYTF.

The rearrangement links TRBV24-1 to TRBJ2-1; TRBD2 matches at 8 bases. J was trimmed by 0 bases and V by 3 bases; bases with no gene match: 3. The germline V gene has CDR1 KGHDR and CDR2 SFDVKD. CDR3 length: 16 amino acids. Here the CDR3 DNA reads TGTGCCACCAGTGATGCGACTAGCGACTCCTACAATGAGCAGTTCTTC. This encodes CATSDATSDSYNEQFF.